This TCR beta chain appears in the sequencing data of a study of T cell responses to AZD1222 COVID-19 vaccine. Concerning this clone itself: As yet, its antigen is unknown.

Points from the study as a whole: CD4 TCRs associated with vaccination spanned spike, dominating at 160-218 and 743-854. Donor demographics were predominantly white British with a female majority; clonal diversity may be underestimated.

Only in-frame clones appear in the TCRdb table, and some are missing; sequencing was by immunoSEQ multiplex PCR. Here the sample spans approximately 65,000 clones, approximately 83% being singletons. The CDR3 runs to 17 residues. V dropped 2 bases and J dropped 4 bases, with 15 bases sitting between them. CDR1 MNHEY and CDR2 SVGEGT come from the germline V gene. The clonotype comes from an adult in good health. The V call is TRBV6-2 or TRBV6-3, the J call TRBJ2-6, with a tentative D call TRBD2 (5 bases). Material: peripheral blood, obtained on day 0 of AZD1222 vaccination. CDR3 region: CASSYLGGASGANVLTF. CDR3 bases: TGTGCCAGCAGTTACCTTGGAGGCGCCTCCGGGGCCAACGTCCTGACTTTC.